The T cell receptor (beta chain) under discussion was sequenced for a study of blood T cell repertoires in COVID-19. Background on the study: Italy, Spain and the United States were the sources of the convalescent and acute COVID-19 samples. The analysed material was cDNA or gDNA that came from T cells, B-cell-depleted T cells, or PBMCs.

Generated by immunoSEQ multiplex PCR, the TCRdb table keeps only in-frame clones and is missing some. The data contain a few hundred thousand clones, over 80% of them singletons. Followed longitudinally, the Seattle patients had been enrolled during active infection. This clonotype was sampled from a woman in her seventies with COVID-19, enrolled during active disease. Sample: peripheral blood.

This CDR3 is CASSNSGTGEQYF. CDR3 coding DNA: TGTGCCAGCAGCAATAGCGGGACGGGTGAGCAGTACTTC. This rearrangement joins TRBV3-1 (or the pseudogene TRBV3-2) to TRBJ2-7, with 8 nucleotides matching TRBD2. CDR1 is LGHDT and CDR2 is YNNKEL in the germline V gene (reference sequence). This CDR3 comprises 13 residues. The V gene end was trimmed by 5 bases and the J gene end by 7 bases; junction bases not matched to a gene: 7.